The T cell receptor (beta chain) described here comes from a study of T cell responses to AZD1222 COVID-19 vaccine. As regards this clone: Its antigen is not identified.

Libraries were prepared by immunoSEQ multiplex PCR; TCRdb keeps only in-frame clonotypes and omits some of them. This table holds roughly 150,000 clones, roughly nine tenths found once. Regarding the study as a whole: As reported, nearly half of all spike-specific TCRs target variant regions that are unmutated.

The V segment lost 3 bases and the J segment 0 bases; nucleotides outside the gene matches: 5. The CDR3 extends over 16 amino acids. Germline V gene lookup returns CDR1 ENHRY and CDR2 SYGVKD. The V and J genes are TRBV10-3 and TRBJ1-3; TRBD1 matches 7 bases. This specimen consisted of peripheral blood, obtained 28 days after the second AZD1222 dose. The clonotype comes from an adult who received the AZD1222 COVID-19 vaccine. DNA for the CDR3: TGTGCCATCAGTGAAGTCAGGGGGAGCTCTGGAAACACCATATATTTT. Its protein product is CAISEVRGSSGNTIYF.